This TCR beta chain was found in a study of cytomegalovirus exposure and HLA in healthy donors. Overall study: In terms of ancestry, the Caucasian-associated cluster contained roughly 81% of the approximately 400 genotyped donors.

This clone was recorded a few times. In the PCR, 60 Vbeta and 13 Jbeta primers were used. The assay was immunoSEQ multiplex PCR, and TCRdb's table has in-frame clones only and misses some. The sample has around 130,000 clones, roughly three fifths seen once. Input material: PBMCs. This receptor was identified in an older woman in good health and CMV-seronegative.

CDR3 in amino acids: CASRGTGVGNTIYF. In DNA form, the CDR3 reads TGTGCCAGCAGAGGGACAGGGGTTGGAAACACCATATATTTT. The V and J genes are TRBV5-6 and TRBJ1-3; the match to TRBD1 covers 10 bases. CDR3 size: 14 residues. Germline V gene sequence: CDR1 SGHDT, CDR2 YYEEEE. V shed 5 bases, J shed 3 bases, and the junction held 2 bases outside the gene matches.